The 20 T cell receptor beta chains reported below all come from one sample, sequenced in a study of Tregs in tolerant kidney transplant recipients. The repertoire was sequenced with immunoSEQ multiplex PCR; TCRdb's copy has only in-frame clones and lacks some. Here the sample spans under 95,000 clones, around 90% being singletons. This sample comprised Tregs from blood, obtained before the transplant. The receptor source for this set is a human donor who received a combined kidney and bone marrow transplant.

The chain recombines TRBV19 with TRBJ2-2; D might be TRBD2 (6 bases). V lost 3 bases and J 4 bases, leaving 12 bases between the germline ends. CDR3 length equals 15 residues. CDR1 and CDR2 from the germline V gene are LNHDA and SQIVND (reference sequence). Written as DNA, the CDR3 is TGTGCCAGTAGTATCGGCTACGGGGGCACCGGGGAGCTGTTTTTT. Translated: CASSIGYGGTGELFF.

Comments on this clone: This sample also contains other DNA sequences that code for the same CDR3. The rearrangement joins TRBV6-5 to TRBJ2-7; possibly TRBD2 for D (5 bases). This CDR3 is built from 11 residues. Germline V CDR1 and CDR2: MNHEY, SVGAGI. The V and J ends lost 3 bases and 7 bases respectively, with 7 bases between them. The CDR3 nucleotides are TGTGCCAGCAGTTATCGGGGTGAGCAGTACTTC. This encodes CASSYRGEQYF.

The V call is TRBV4-2, the J call TRBJ2-2; 8 bases agree with TRBD2. Germline CDR1 is LGHNA and CDR2 is YNFKEQ. V trimming: 0 bases; J trimming: 6 bases; junction bases outside the gene matches: 3. The CDR3 runs 15 residues. This chain's CDR3 is CASSQEARGAGELFF. For the CDR3, the DNA is TGTGCCAGCAGCCAAGAAGCGCGGGGGGCCGGGGAGCTGTTTTTT.

The chain employs TRBV7-9 and TRBJ2-7, with D tentatively TRBD2 (5 bases). The CDR3 contains 14 residues. The germline V and J ends were trimmed by 9 bases and 4 bases, with 19 bases remaining between them. Germline V gene sequence: CDR1 SEHNR, CDR2 FQNEAQ (reference sequence). As DNA, the CDR3 is TGTGCCAGTCTAGCTAGGCCTCTGGGATACGAGCAGTACTTC. Translation: CASLARPLGYEQYF.

The V call is TRBV18, the J call TRBJ2-1; TRBD1 aligns across 7 bases. Germline lookup yields CDR1 KGHSH and CDR2 LQKENI. Unmatched junction bases numbered 7, after V lost 3 bases and J lost 5 bases. The CDR3 is made up of 15 amino acids. CDR3 bases: TGTGCCAGCTCACCCCCGGGACAGAGTAACAATGAGCAGTTCTTC. The encoded protein is CASSPPGQSNNEQFF.

The chain carries TRBV5-1 and TRBJ2-1; 10 bases fit TRBD2. The CDR3 consists of 17 residues. From germline, CDR1 is SGHRS and CDR2 YFSETQ. Losses at the gene ends were 2 bases for V and 1 base for J; bases not matched to a gene: 6. CDR3 sequence (DNA): TGCGCCAGCAGCTTAGGTATAGCGGGAGGTTCCTACAATGAGCAGTTCTTC. Protein product: CASSLGIAGGSYNEQFF.

This rearrangement joins TRBV7-2 to TRBJ2-5, with D hard to call. The J call is doubtful: the DNA matches TRBJ2-7 better. This CDR3 comprises 16 residues. The germline V gene encodes CDR1 SGHTA and CDR2 FQGNSA. The CDR3 DNA sequence: TGTGCCAGCAGCTTAGGGGGTGGGCTGCTTACCTACGAGCAGTACTTC. It encodes CASSLGGGLLTYEQYF.

CDR3 sequence reads: CASSVGPEASYEQYF. CDR3 nucleotide sequence: TGTGCCAGCAGCGTAGGACCGGAGGCCTCCTACGAGCAGTACTTC. This chain uses TRBV9 with TRBJ2-5, with D tentatively TRBD2 (5 bases). The end of the DNA is better explained by TRBJ2-7, so the J call may be wrong. CDR1 is SGDLS and CDR2 is YYNGEE in the germline V gene. The length of the CDR3 is 15 residues.

The gene calls are TRBV7-8 and TRBJ2-7; D is ambiguous. The V and J ends lost 2 bases and 5 bases respectively, with 10 bases between them. This CDR3 region has 13 residues. CDR1 is SGHVS and CDR2 is FQNEAQ in the germline V gene. The CDR3 nucleotides are TGTGCCAGCAGCTTATCCACCTGGGACGAGCAGTACTTC. It yields the protein CASSLSTWDEQYF.

The genes are TRBV7-2 and TRBJ1-3; 7 nucleotides align to TRBD1. Trimming at V came to 5 bases and at J to 4 bases, leaving 11 bases not matched to a gene. Germline CDR1 and CDR2: SGHTA and FQGNSA. CDR3 length: 16 residues. The CDR3 region is CASSADRVLTGNTIYF. The DNA for the CDR3 is TGTGCCAGCAGCGCCGACAGGGTACTAACCGGAAACACCATATATTTT.

This chain connects TRBV28 to TRBJ1-1, with D hard to call. The CDR3 is 15 amino acids. Trimming shortened V by 5 bases and J by 3 bases, and 16 bases separated the two germline ends. Per germline, CDR1 MDHEN and CDR2 SYDVKM. Here the CDR3 DNA reads TGTGCCAGCAGTACCCCTGGGTCGAGGGACACTGAAGCTTTCTTT. Its translation is CASSTPGSRDTEAFF.

The chain carries TRBV29-1 and TRBJ2-3, with TRBD2 as a possible D gene (6 bases). CDR1 is SQVTM and CDR2 is ANQGSEA in the germline V gene. This CDR3 region has 13 residues. V lost 8 bases to trimming and J lost 0 bases, with 12 bases between them. CDR3 in amino acids: CSSPGGSTDTQYF. The CDR3 DNA reads TGCAGCTCTCCCGGGGGTAGCACAGATACGCAGTATTTT.

The chain employs TRBV18 and TRBJ2-3; the D gene is possibly TRBD2 (5 bases). Trimming took off 3 bases at V and 0 bases at J, with 7 bases between the two ends. This CDR3 is 14 amino acids long. CDR1 and CDR2 (germline): KGHSH, LQKENI. The CDR3 region has the DNA TGTGCCAGCTCACCGCTAGCTAGCACAGATACGCAGTATTTT. Residues: CASSPLASTDTQYF.

DNA of the CDR3: TGTGCCAGCAGCTTAGTCCAGGGCTCTGGAAACACCATATATTTT. Protein product: CASSLVQGSGNTIYF. The chain is built from TRBV7-2 and TRBJ1-3; weak D call: TRBD1 (5 bases). The CDR3 sequence is 15 residues long. Trimming pared 1 base from V and 0 bases from J, leaving 7 bases between. Germline V gene lookup returns CDR1 SGHTA and CDR2 FQGNSA.

The chain couples TRBV28 to TRBJ2-1; 14 nucleotides agree with TRBD2. The CDR3 is 17 residues long. V shed 5 bases and J 4 bases; nucleotides not matched to a gene: 7. The V gene's germline CDR1 is MDHEN and CDR2 SYDVKM. In nucleotides, the CDR3 is TGTGCCAGCAGTCCGTACTGGACTAGCGGGGGGTACAATGAGCAGTTCTTC. Translating it yields CASSPYWTSGGYNEQFF.

The genes are TRBV12-5 and TRBJ2-3; 9 bases are a match to TRBD2. The CDR3 runs to 17 residues. The V gene's germline CDR1 is LGHNT and CDR2 FRNRAP. V shed 1 base and J 3 bases; nucleotides not matched to a gene: 8. CDR3 loop: CASGLAFVAGETDTQYF. CDR3 in DNA: TGTGCTAGTGGTTTGGCCTTCGTAGCGGGAGAGACAGATACGCAGTATTTT.

The J gene is TRBJ1-2, the V gene TRBV7-6, with a weak D call TRBD1 (5 bases). Germline CDR1 reads SGHVS; CDR2 reads FNYEAQ. CDR3 length: 13 amino acids. Trimming cost V 5 bases and J 2 bases, with 9 bases left between them. The CDR3 sequence: CASSPGVNYGYTF. CDR3 bases: TGTGCCAGCAGCCCGGGGGTCAACTATGGCTACACCTTC.

J is TRBJ2-5 and V is TRBV6-1, with unresolved D. The germline V and J ends were trimmed by 6 bases and 4 bases, with 15 bases remaining between them. Germline assignment: CDR1 MNHNS and CDR2 SASEGT. The CDR3 spans 14 residues. The CDR3 protein is CASRVLDIGETQYF. CDR3 nucleotide sequence: TGTGCCAGCAGGGTATTGGATATCGGAGAGACCCAGTACTTC.

The genes are TRBV5-1 and TRBJ1-2, with D perhaps TRBD1 (6 bases). CDR3 length equals 15 residues. The V and J ends lost 4 bases and 7 bases respectively, with 20 bases between them. Germline V gives CDR1 SGHRS, CDR2 YFSETQ. The CDR3 sequence is CASSTDEQGRGGYTF. Here the CDR3 DNA reads TGCGCCAGCAGCACGGATGAACAGGGCCGGGGTGGCTACACCTTC.

The chain uses TRBV6-5 and TRBJ2-6; D is undetermined. The V end lost 5 bases, the J end lost 4 bases, and 6 bases lay between the germline ends. This CDR3 contains 13 residues. Germline V gene lookup returns CDR1 MNHEY and CDR2 SVGAGI. CDR3 DNA: TGTGCCAGCAGTGAATCAGGGGCCAACGTCCTGACTTTC. Its protein product is CASSESGANVLTF.